These T cell receptor beta chains were read from a single sample in a study of CD8 T cells in Susac syndrome. TCRdb independently ran MiXCR on the immunoSEQ multiplex PCR reads; one entry per CDR3 protein. The sample includes about 160,000 distinct CDR3 sequences, about 91% of them seen just once. Sequences were obtained from CD4+ T cells from PBMCs. The source of these receptors is a human donor in good health. CDR3s include the opening cysteine and the closing phenylalanine or tryptophan. Expanded clones are given a class, and other clones once, few, many or no size at all.

v_gene,j_gene,abundance,CDR3aa
TRBV20-1,TRBJ1-1,-,CSARSGGWSEAFF
TRBV6-2/TRBV6-3,TRBJ2-1,-,CASSTGLASSYNEQFF
TRBV5-6,TRBJ2-1,-,CASSRAHEQFF
TRBV5-4,TRBJ2-7,-,CASSLGLAGNYEQYF
TRBV20-1,TRBJ2-2,-,CSARPREAGNTGELFF
TRBV20-1,TRBJ2-2,-,CSARDGTGELFF
TRBV10-2,TRBJ2-7,-,CASSAAPGPSSYEQYF
TRBV7-9,TRBJ2-5,-,CASIPGDRFLRTQYF
TRBV30,TRBJ1-1,once,CAWSVLLEAFF
TRBV2,TRBJ2-3,-,CASRRMETDTQYF
TRBV5-1,TRBJ2-3,-,CASRGLRGGSTDTQYF
TRBV11-3,TRBJ2-3,-,CASSPRGGREDTQYF
TRBV9,TRBJ1-1,-,CASSVGQGADTEAFF
TRBV20-1,TRBJ1-5,once,CSAGPGQTSNQPQHF
TRBV7-3,TRBJ2-1,-,CASSTETSAHNEQFF
TRBV3-1,TRBJ1-5,-,CASSQDRRTADSNQPQHF
TRBV11-2,TRBJ2-7,-,CASSFQGDYEQYF
TRBV7-2,TRBJ1-2,-,CASTPRVHGYTF
TRBV3-1,TRBJ1-2,-,CASSQGGRGDRYTF
TRBV28,TRBJ2-3,-,CASSLGLAGGGTQYF
TRBV28,TRBJ2-1,-,CASITGRYNEQFF
TRBV2,TRBJ2-1,once,CASRQPPNNEQFF
TRBV4-3,TRBJ2-7,-,CASSQAHSDYEQYF
TRBV6-5,TRBJ2-3,-,CASSYSAGSLDTQYF
TRBV6-5,TRBJ1-2,once,CASSYSYANYGYTF
TRBV29-1,TRBJ1-1,-,CSVGEARNTEAFF
TRBV28,TRBJ1-4,-,CASTSYAATNEKLFF
TRBV12-5,TRBJ2-1,-,CASASGTGRHEQFF
TRBV7-9,TRBJ2-7,-,CASSTYGTGGHEQYF
TRBV5-1,TRBJ2-5,few,CASSSGTRKETQYF
TRBV7-9,TRBJ2-3,-,CASSSQREADTQYF
TRBV29-1,TRBJ1-2,-,CSVGPGQGAHGYTF
TRBV28,TRBJ2-1,-,CASSLMAGGGRQFF
TRBV4-1,TRBJ2-7,-,CASSQEPGQGTYEQYF
TRBV4-1,TRBJ2-5,once,CASSQEGAWEETQYF
TRBV6-5,TRBJ2-5,-,CASSRQEEETQYF
TRBV2,TRBJ2-1,-,CASSLFKGEQFF
TRBV9,TRBJ2-3,-,CASRESPQGTDTQYF
TRBV2,TRBJ1-6,-,CASSLPGYNSPLHF
TRBV12-3/TRBV12-4,TRBJ2-7,-,CAGQGTSTGQYF
TRBV28,TRBJ2-6,-,CASSRITGAGANVLTF
TRBV7-2,TRBJ1-2,-,CASSSVQGNYGYTF
TRBV18,TRBJ1-1,-,CASSPGTHQQAFF
TRBV19,TRBJ1-1,-,CASTLQGRGTEAFF
TRBV2,TRBJ1-5,-,CASSSTTGNQPQHF